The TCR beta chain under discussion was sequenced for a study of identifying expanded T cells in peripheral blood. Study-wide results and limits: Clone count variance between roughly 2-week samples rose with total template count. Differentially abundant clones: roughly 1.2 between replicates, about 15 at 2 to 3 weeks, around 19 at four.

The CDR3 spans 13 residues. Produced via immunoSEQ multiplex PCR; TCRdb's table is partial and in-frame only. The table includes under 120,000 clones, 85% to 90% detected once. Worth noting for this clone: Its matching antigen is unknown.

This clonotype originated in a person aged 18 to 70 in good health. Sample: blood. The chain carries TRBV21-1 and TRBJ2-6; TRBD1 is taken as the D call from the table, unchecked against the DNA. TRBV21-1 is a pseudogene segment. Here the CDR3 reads CATSRDRTNVLTF. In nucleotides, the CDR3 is TGTGCGACGAGCCGGGACAGGACCAACGTCCTGACTTTC.